The sequence of this TCR beta chain was determined in a study of cytomegalovirus exposure and HLA in healthy donors. The V gene's germline CDR1 is KGHSH and CDR2 LQKENI. Between the trimmed V and J ends, which lost 3 bases and 7 bases, there was a span of 18 bases. The CDR3 totals 15 residues. This clone is a singleton in its sample. Its antigen remains unidentified. Findings and caveats of the study: Both high specificity and high sensitivity reportedly marked the classifier's diagnosis of cytomegalovirus status.

The data were produced by immunoSEQ multiplex PCR, yet TCRdb's version contains in-frame clones alone and is incomplete. The sample has 130,000 to 150,000 clones, around nine tenths seen once. The V call is TRBV18, the J call TRBJ1-2; possible D gene TRBD1, 6 bases. The sequenced sample was PBMCs. This receptor was obtained from a woman aged 18-35 years in good health and CMV-seropositive. As DNA, the CDR3 is TGTGCCAGCTCACCCAACCCAGGGGAGTTCGGTGGCTACACCTTC. Protein sequence: CASSPNPGEFGGYTF.